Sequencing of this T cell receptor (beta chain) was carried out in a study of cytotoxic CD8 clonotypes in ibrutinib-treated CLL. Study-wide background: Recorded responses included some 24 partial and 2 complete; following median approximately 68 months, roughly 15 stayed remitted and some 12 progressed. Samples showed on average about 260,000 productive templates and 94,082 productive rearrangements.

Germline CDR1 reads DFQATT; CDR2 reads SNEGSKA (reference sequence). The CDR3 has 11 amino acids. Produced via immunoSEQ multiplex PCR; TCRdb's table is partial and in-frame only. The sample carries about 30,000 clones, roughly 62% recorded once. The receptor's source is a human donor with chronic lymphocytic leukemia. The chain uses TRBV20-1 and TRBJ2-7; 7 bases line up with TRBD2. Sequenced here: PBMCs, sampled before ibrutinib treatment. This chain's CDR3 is CSGLVFYEQYF. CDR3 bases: TGCTCAGGACTAGTATTCTACGAGCAGTACTTC.